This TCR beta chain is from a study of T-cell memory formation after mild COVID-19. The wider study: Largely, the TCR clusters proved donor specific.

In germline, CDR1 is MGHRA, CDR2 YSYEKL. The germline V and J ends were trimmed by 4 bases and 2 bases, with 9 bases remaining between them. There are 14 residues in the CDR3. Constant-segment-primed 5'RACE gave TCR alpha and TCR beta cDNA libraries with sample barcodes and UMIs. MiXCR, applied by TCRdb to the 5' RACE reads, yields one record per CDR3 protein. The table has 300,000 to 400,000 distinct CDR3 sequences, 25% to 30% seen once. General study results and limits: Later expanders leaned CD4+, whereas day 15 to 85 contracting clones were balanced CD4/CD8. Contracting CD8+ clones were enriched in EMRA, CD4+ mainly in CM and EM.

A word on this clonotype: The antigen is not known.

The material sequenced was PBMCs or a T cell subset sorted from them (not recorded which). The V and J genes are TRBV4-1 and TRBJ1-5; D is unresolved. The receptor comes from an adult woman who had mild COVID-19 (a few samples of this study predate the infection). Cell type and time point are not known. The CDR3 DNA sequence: TGCGCCAGCAGCCGGGGAAGGGGCAATCAGCCCCAGCATTTT. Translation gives CASSRGRGNQPQHF.